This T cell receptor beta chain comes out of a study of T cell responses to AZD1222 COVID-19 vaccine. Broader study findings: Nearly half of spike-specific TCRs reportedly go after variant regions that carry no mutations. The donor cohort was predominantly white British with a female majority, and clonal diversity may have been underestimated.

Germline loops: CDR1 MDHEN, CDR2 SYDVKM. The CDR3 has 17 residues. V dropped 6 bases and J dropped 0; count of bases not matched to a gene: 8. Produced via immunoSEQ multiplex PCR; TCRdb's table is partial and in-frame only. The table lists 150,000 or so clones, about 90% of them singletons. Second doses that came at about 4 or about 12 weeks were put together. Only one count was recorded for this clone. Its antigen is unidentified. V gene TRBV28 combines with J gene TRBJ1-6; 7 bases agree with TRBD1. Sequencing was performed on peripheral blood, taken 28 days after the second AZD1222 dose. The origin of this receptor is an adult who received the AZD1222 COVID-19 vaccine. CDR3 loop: CASRYSPGGSYNSPLHF. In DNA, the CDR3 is TGTGCCAGCAGGTACTCCCCAGGGGGCTCCTATAATTCACCCCTCCACTTT.